Below, 13 T cell receptor beta chains from the same sample are listed, as sequenced in a study of blood T cell repertoires in COVID-19. Produced via immunoSEQ multiplex PCR; TCRdb's table is partial and in-frame only. The sample records about 49,000 clones, approximately 90% being singletons. Input material: peripheral blood. Receptor source: a human donor in a cohort sampled during active COVID-19.

V usage is TRBV5-1 and J usage is TRBJ2-2; 8 positions agree with TRBD2. The V and J ends lost 1 base and 3 bases, in that order; junction bases with no gene match: 5. There are 16 residues in the CDR3. The germline gives CDR1 SGHRS, CDR2 YFSETQ. The CDR3 DNA reads as TGCGCCAGCAGCTTGTTTCGAGCGGGGGACACCGGGGAGCTGTTTTTT. It encodes CASSLFRAGDTGELFF.

V is TRBV5-1 and J is TRBJ2-2; a possible D gene is TRBD2 (6 bases). The germline V gene has CDR1 SGHRS and CDR2 YFSETQ. The CDR3 length is 15 residues. Trimming pared 1 base from V and 2 bases from J, leaving 9 bases between. The CDR3: CASSLQAGNTGELFF. In DNA, the CDR3 is TGCGCCAGCAGCTTGCAGGCGGGAAACACCGGGGAGCTGTTTTTT. The entire variable domain, with the rest obtained from reference TRBV5-1 and TRBJ2-2, is as follows: KAGVTQTPRYLIKTRGQQVTLSCSPISGHRSVSWYQQTPGQGLQFLFEYFSETQRNKGNFPGRFSGRQFSNSRSEMNVSTLELGDSALYLCASSLQAGNTGELFFGEGSRLTVL.

The chain is built from TRBV5-5 and TRBJ1-3; tentative D call: TRBD1 (5 bases). Trimming cost V 4 bases and J 0 bases, with 11 bases left between them. Germline CDR1 SGHKS, CDR2 YYEKEE (reference sequence). The CDR3 sequence is 15 residues long. The CDR3 DNA sequence: TGTGCCAGCAGCCCCAACAGGCTCTCTGGAAACACCATATATTTT. Translation gives CASSPNRLSGNTIYF.

This clone was observed a few times. The gene calls are TRBV11-2 and TRBJ1-6; 9 bases line up with TRBD1. The J segment lost 8 bases and the V segment lost 4 bases, leaving 9 bases of the junction unmatched. Germline V gives CDR1 SGHAT, CDR2 FQNNGV. The CDR3 has 16 residues. CDR3 protein: CASSSRDRVRDSPLHF. CDR3 sequence (DNA): TGTGCCAGCAGCTCCCGGGACAGGGTCCGGGATTCACCCCTCCACTTT.

In its sample, this clone was seen once. The chain's CDR3 is CASSRDWKYQETQYF. The CDR3 nucleotides are TGTGCCAGCAGCCGGGACTGGAAGTACCAAGAGACCCAGTACTTC. The chain links TRBV7-9 to TRBJ2-5; D might be TRBD2 (6 bases). In germline, CDR1 is SEHNR, CDR2 FQNEAQ (reference sequence). This CDR3 is 15 amino acids long. V lost 5 bases, J lost 0 bases, and 13 bases lay in between.

The chain recombines TRBV19 with TRBJ1-3; 8 bases are a match to TRBD1. The V gene end was trimmed by 6 bases and the J gene end by 3 bases; junction bases not matched to a gene: 7. The CDR3 runs 15 residues. Germline CDR1 and CDR2: LNHDA and SQIVND (reference sequence). The CDR3 DNA reads as TGTGCCAGTAGCACTCAGGGGGCGAGTGGAAACACCATATATTTT. It codes for CASSTQGASGNTIYF. Together with reference TRBV19 and TRBJ1-3, the CDR3 gives the full variable domain: DGGITQSPKYLFRKEGQNVTLSCEQNLNHDAMYWYRQDPGQGLRLIYYSQIVNDFQKGDIAEGYSVSREKKESFPLTVTSAQKNPTAFYLCASSTQGASGNTIYFGEGSWLTVV.

V usage is TRBV6-5 and J usage is TRBJ2-3; 10 positions agree with TRBD2. V lost 6 bases, J lost 4 bases, and 4 bases stayed unmatched. This CDR3 has 14 amino acids. CDR1 is MNHEY, CDR2 SVGAGI, per germline. The CDR3 here is CASRASGSPDTQYF. As DNA, the CDR3 is TGTGCCAGCAGGGCTAGCGGGAGTCCAGATACGCAGTATTTT.

The chain is built from TRBV5-1 and TRBJ2-1; D perhaps matches TRBD1 (6 bases). Germline V gene lookup returns CDR1 SGHRS and CDR2 YFSETQ. The CDR3 is 14 residues long. The germline V and J ends were trimmed by 6 bases and 8 bases, with 18 bases remaining between them. The CDR3 is CASTVEGVAHEQFF. The CDR3 nucleotides read TGCGCCAGCACCGTAGAGGGGGTCGCACATGAGCAGTTCTTC. The entire variable domain, with the rest obtained from reference TRBV5-1 and TRBJ2-1, is as follows: KAGVTQTPRYLIKTRGQQVTLSCSPISGHRSVSWYQQTPGQGLQFLFEYFSETQRNKGNFPGRFSGRQFSNSRSEMNVSTLELGDSALYLCASTVEGVAHEQFFGPGTRLTVL.

The chain links TRBV7-2 to TRBJ2-3; the D gene is possibly TRBD2 (5 bases). The CDR3 has 14 residues. V shed 7 bases and J shed 6 bases, with 17 bases lying between them. The germline V gene has CDR1 SGHTA and CDR2 FQGNSA. CDR3 amino acids: CASKLSHGEDTQYF. CDR3 DNA: TGTGCCAGCAAGCTGTCACATGGGGAGGATACGCAGTATTTT. The variable domain in full, completed from reference TRBV7-2 and TRBJ2-3, reads GAGVSQSPSNKVTEKGKDVELRCDPISGHTALYWYRQSLGQGLEFLIYFQGNSAPDKSGLPSDRFSAERTGGSVSTLTIQRTQQEDSAVYLCASKLSHGEDTQYFGPGTRLTVL.

Only one count was recorded for this clone. The J gene is TRBJ1-6, the V gene TRBV6-2 or TRBV6-3; tentatively, D is TRBD1 (6 bases). The CDR3 loop spans 15 amino acids. CDR1 is MNHEY and CDR2 is SVGEGT in the germline V gene. With 2 bases removed from V and 10 bases from J, the gap between germline ends came to 15 bases. DNA for the CDR3: TGTGCCAGCAGTTACGATCAGGGGAGCGCCTCACCCCTCCACTTT. Amino acid sequence: CASSYDQGSASPLHF.

The V and J genes are TRBV6-6 and TRBJ1-3; D is unclear. Germline CDR1 reads MNHNY; CDR2 reads SVGAGI (reference sequence). V lost 6 bases and J lost 10, with 13 bases in between. CDR3 length: 12 amino acids. The CDR3 spells CASSSYGGTIYF. The CDR3 coding sequence is TGTGCCAGCAGCTCTTACGGCGGGACCATATATTTT.

The V call is TRBV5-6, the J call TRBJ2-3; TRBD2 matches at 13 bases. Germline-derived CDR1 and CDR2 are SGHDT and YYEEEE. The CDR3 length is 16 residues. The V segment lost 3 bases and the J segment 2 bases; nucleotides outside the gene matches: 3. CDR3 coding DNA: TGTGCCAGCAGCTCCGGACTAGCGGGGGACACAGATACGCAGTATTTT. This codes for CASSSGLAGDTDTQYF.

This chain connects TRBV7-9 to TRBJ2-3, with a possible D match to TRBD2 (6 bases). Between the trimmed V and J ends, which lost 2 bases and 3 bases, there was a span of 15 bases. This CDR3 comprises 16 residues. Germline lookup yields CDR1 SEHNR and CDR2 FQNEAQ (reference sequence). Here the CDR3 reads CASSLTRLGLTDTQYF. DNA of the CDR3: TGTGCCAGCAGCTTAACCCGACTAGGACTTACAGATACGCAGTATTTT. The variable domain in full, with the rest retrieved from reference TRBV7-9 and TRBJ2-3, is DTGVSQNPRHKITKRGQNVTFRCDPISEHNRLYWYRQTLGQGPEFLTYFQNEAQLEKSRLLSDRFSAERPKGSFSTLEIQRTEQGDSAMYLCASSLTRLGLTDTQYFGPGTRLTVL.